The 9 T cell receptor beta chains below were found in one sample sequenced in a study of neurological immune-mediated disorders. TCRdb called the 5' RACE reads again in MiXCR, with one record for every CDR3 protein. The table lists around 60,000 distinct CDR3 sequences, about 3.2% of them singletons. Sequenced sample: PBMCs. These receptors originate from an older woman with multiple sclerosis.

This clonotype was counted at least ten times. This chain uses TRBV15 with TRBJ2-6; TRBD1 agrees at 9 bases. CDR3 length equals 17 residues. CDR1 and CDR2 (germline): LNHNV, YYDKDF (reference sequence). After removal of 1 base from V and 2 bases from J, the junction contained 3 bases not matched to a gene. The CDR3 reads CATSRVWTGAGANVLTF. The CDR3 nucleotides read TGTGCCACCAGCAGAGTATGGACAGGGGCTGGGGCCAACGTCCTGACTTTC.

The V call is TRBV6-1, the J call TRBJ2-7; a weak D match, TRBD1 (6 bases). CDR1 is MNHNS and CDR2 is SASEGT in the germline V gene. Trimming cost V 5 bases and J 4 bases, with 9 bases left between them. There are 12 residues in the CDR3. The CDR3 DNA reads TGTGCCAGCAGTAGGACAGAGTACGAGCAGTACTTC. This sequence encodes CASSRTEYEQYF.

This clonotype was seen repeatedly, ten times or more. The chain combines TRBV27 with TRBJ1-2; no reliable D call. The CDR3 sequence is 13 residues long. V lost 6 bases and J 2 bases, leaving 10 bases between the germline ends. Germline CDR1 reads MNHEY; CDR2 reads SMNVEV (reference sequence). CDR3 bases: TGTGCCAGCAGCACCCGGGAAAACTATGGCTACACCTTC. As protein: CASSTRENYGYTF.

This clonotype came up many times. V is TRBV5-1 and J is TRBJ2-1, with TRBD2 identical over 10 bases. CDR3 size: 17 residues. Per the germline V gene, CDR1 is SGHRS and CDR2 is YFSETQ. V lost 0 bases, J lost 6 bases, and 9 bases stayed unmatched. CDR3 sequence reads: CASSLEASGGRLNEQFF. The CDR3 bases are TGCGCCAGCAGCTTGGAAGCTAGCGGGGGCCGGCTCAATGAGCAGTTCTTC.

This clonotype was observed at least ten times. V gene TRBV5-1 combines with J gene TRBJ2-1; TRBD2 agrees at 9 bases. V dropped 4 bases and J dropped 6; count of bases not matched to a gene: 8. The length of the CDR3 is 15 residues. Germline V CDR1 and CDR2: SGHRS, YFSETQ. This CDR3 reads CASSLSGRIFNEQFF. The CDR3 DNA is TGCGCCAGCAGCCTAAGCGGGAGGATATTCAATGAGCAGTTCTTC.

This clonotype was seen many times. The V call is TRBV7-8, the J call TRBJ1-2, with 7 bases identical to TRBD1. There are 13 residues in the CDR3. From germline, CDR1 is SGHVS and CDR2 FQNEAQ. The V gene end was trimmed by 1 base and the J gene end by 6 bases; junction bases not matched to a gene: 2. The CDR3 region has the DNA TGTGCCAGCAGCTTAGACAGGGGCCATGGCTACACCTTC. Encoded protein: CASSLDRGHGYTF.

This clonotype was seen at least ten times. This chain connects TRBV29-1 to TRBJ1-1; D gene uncertain. The V gene lost 6 bases and the J gene lost 2 bases, with 16 bases spanning the gap. CDR3 length: 14 residues. Germline CDR1 reads SQVTM; CDR2 reads ANQGSEA. The DNA of the CDR3 is TGCAGCGTAGCCAACCGCTACTTCAACACTGAAGCTTTCTTT. Its protein product is CSVANRYFNTEAFF.

The sample holds many counts of this clonotype. V gene TRBV28 combines with J gene TRBJ2-7, with a possible D match to TRBD1 (6 bases). V lost 5 bases and J 4 bases, leaving 15 bases between the germline ends. The CDR3 extends over 14 amino acids. Germline V gene lookup returns CDR1 MDHEN and CDR2 SYDVKM. CDR3 in amino acids: CASSNTGTGYEQYF. The DNA of the CDR3 is TGTGCCAGCAGTAATACAGGGACGGGGTACGAGCAGTACTTC.

This clonotype was detected ten times or more. The gene calls are TRBV12-3 or TRBV12-4 and TRBJ2-4, with unresolved D. The CDR3 spans 14 residues. V shed 2 bases and J shed 1 base, with 6 bases lying between them. CDR3 bases: TGTGCCAGCAGTTTACGGGTGGCCAAAAACATTCAGTACTTC. Encoded protein: CASSLRVAKNIQYF.